This TCR beta chain was profiled in a study of CD8 T cells in Susac syndrome. cDNA came from about 0.46 to 1 ug RNA primed by random hexamers. TCRdb recomputed calls from the immunoSEQ multiplex PCR reads with MiXCR, one row per CDR3 protein. The repertoire includes 400,000 to 550,000 distinct CDR3 sequences, about 85% of them detected once, and approximately 0.12% sits in the top ten. This CDR3 region has 15 residues. The V gene's germline CDR1 is MGHDK and CDR2 SYGVNS. V was trimmed by 4 bases and J by 2 bases, leaving 13 bases between them. The receptor comes from a human donor with multiple sclerosis. The sample consisted of CD8+ T cells from PBMCs. This chain uses TRBV25-1 with TRBJ2-3; D might be TRBD2 (5 bases). The CDR3 here is CASSGTPSLTDTQYF. CDR3 DNA: TGTGCCAGCAGTGGGACTCCCTCGCTCACAGATACGCAGTATTTT.